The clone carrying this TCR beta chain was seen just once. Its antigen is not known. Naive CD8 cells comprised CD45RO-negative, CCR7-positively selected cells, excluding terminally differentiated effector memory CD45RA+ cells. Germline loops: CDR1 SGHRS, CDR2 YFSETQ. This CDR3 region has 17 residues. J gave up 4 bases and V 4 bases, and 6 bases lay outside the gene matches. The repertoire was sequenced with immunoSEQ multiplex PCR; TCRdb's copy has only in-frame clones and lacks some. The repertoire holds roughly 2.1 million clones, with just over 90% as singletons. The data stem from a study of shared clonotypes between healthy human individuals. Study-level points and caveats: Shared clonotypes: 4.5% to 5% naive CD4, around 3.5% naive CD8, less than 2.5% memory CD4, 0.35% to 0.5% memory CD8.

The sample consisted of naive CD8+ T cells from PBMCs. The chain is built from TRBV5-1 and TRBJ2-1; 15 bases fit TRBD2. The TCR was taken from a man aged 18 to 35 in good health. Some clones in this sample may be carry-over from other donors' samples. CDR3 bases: TGCGCCAGCAGCGAGGCGGGACTAGCGGGAGGATACAATGAGCAGTTCTTC. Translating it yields CASSEAGLAGGYNEQFF. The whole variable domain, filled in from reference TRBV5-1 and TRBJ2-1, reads KAGVTQTPRYLIKTRGQQVTLSCSPISGHRSVSWYQQTPGQGLQFLFEYFSETQRNKGNFPGRFSGRQFSNSRSEMNVSTLELGDSALYLCASSEAGLAGGYNEQFFGPGTRLTVL.